This T cell receptor beta chain was found in a study of Ad26.COV2.S vaccination and SARS-CoV-2 variants (dated by TCRdb to the early 2020s). About the investigation overall: Donors in the vaccine arm were drawn from COV1001, a phase I-IIa trial of Ad26.COV2.S in healthy adults that was multicentre, randomized, double-blind and placebo-controlled. Dosing of Ad26.COV2.S was intramuscular, at either 5x10^10 or 1x10^11 viral particles, delivered as one shot or as two shots spaced 56 days apart. Sequencing of the TCRbeta repertoire served to evaluate the specificity and breadth of SARS-CoV-2-reactive T cell receptors following Ad26.COV2.S vaccination. A total of around 32 samples were included in the TCR-sequenced set, comprising roughly 20 Ad26.COV2.S vaccine recipients, 5 placebo recipients and 8 SARS-CoV-2 convalescent individuals. Trial participants were randomized into five groups of five, in which low-dose or high-dose Ad26.COV2.S was given once or twice, or placebo was given on both occasions. Throughout the experiments and outcome assessment, investigators stayed blinded to trial group allocation.

Taken with the paper, the label for treatment or condition translates to: around 19 received Ad26.COV2.S at low or high dose, single or two shots; a few received placebo; per-sample allocation not given. For vaccine and placebo recipients, the sequenced repertoires came from samples collected on day 63 after the first injection. Cohort 1b enrolled around 23 adults aged 18-55 years at a single site in Boston, USA, between 29 July and 7 August 2020. Ad26.COV2.S was a replication-incompetent adenovirus type 26 vector that expressed a prefusion-stabilized SARS-CoV-2 spike protein derived from the original Wuhan strain. From a lookup of the germline V gene (reference sequence), CDR1 and CDR2 are GTSNPN and SVGIG. There are 11 amino acids in the CDR3, from cysteine to phenylalanine inclusive. The CDR3 DNA has 33 bases and is translated from base 1. Trimming takes 1 base from V and 6 bases from J, and the germline ends sit 6 bases apart.

Summary of the overall study and its limitations: After vaccination, spike-specific CD8+ and CD4+ T cell responses were reported to show substantial breadth. Spike-specific TCR breadth was higher in Ad26.COV2.S recipients than in placebo recipients (P = 0.0014). It was noted by the authors that total T cell responses may have been underestimated by the TCR breadth and depth analyses. The study lacked the statistical power to compare responses across vaccine doses or regimens. Vaccine and placebo recipients had similar non-spike TCR breadth, a finding consistent with the vaccine containing only spike.

TCRbeta CDR3 regions were sequenced with the immunoSEQ Assay. After extraction, genomic DNA underwent amplification by bias-controlled multiplex PCR, followed by high-throughput sequencing. Under the source paper's analysis protocol: To quantify the absolute abundance of each unique TCRbeta CDR3 region, sequences were collapsed and filtered. T cell fraction was estimated by normalizing TCRbeta template counts to usable DNA, with usable DNA measured through amplification of reference genes found in all nucleated cells. Repertoire TCRs were annotated as SARS-CoV-2-specific when V gene, CDR3 amino acid sequence and J gene were exactly matched to a known reactive TCR set. The reference SARS-CoV-2 TCR set came from MIRA and was filtered for enrichment in COVID-19-positive ImmuneCODE repertoires, removing public or cross-reactive TCRs. Using the MIRA antigens, annotated TCRs were further analysed by specific ORF or by position within an ORF. Breadth was defined as the number of annotated unique rearrangements divided by the total number of unique productive rearrangements, and depth was defined as the summed frequency of the annotated unique rearrangements. Two-sided Wilcoxon rank-sum tests were applied when comparing TCR breadth between groups. Drawn from immuneACCESS, this table holds only the in-frame rearrangements with V and J called that TCRdb kept. Clones are partly lost; checked studies trace under half to an unresolved V gene and leave the rest unexplained. D and trimming come from the DNA, and the V and J calls and clone size come from that table. Present in this sample are approximately 480,000 clones, 87% of which were seen just once. Around 13% of the sample rests with the top ten.

This clone was counted once. Its antigen remains undetermined. Per-base quality was not reported, and no clone a single base away is much larger than it. Recombination joined TRBV30 with TRBJ1-1, with the D gene too uncertain to name. The source was peripheral blood, collected in a trial of Ad26.COV2.S vaccine versus placebo. The TCR comes from a person between 18 and 59 years old who received the Ad26.COV2.S COVID-19 vaccine or a placebo. Here is the DNA: TGTGCCTGGAGTGGGGCCTCTGAAGCTTTCTTT. Its coded protein is CAWSGASEAFF.